The text below deals with one T cell receptor (beta chain). Its specific antigen is unknown. No per-base quality is available; no much larger clone lies one base away. This entry comes from a study of blood T cell repertoires in COVID-19 (dated by TCRdb to about 2020). Regarding the complete study: Samples covering the acute and convalescent phases of COVID-19 were provided by collaborators in the United States, Italy and Spain. The material from the prospective study consisted of cDNA or gDNA derived from T cells, B-cell-depleted T cells, or PBMCs. Subjects who had been exposed to COVID-19, were actively infected with it, or had recovered from it provided the deeply sampled blood TCRbeta repertoires that made up the dataset. A freely available public database, intended as a resource for researchers studying the immune response to SARS-CoV-2, is where the repertoires were released. Samples came from the ongoing ImmuneRACE study (first 160 participants) plus 1,254 subjects from 6 global collaborators. Nearly every sample came with metadata listing a de-identified subject ID, COVID-19 status, age in years and sex. Where available, HLA class I and class II types were taken from metadata supplied by the sample provider and were not determined by assay-based typing. Summary of the overall study and its limitations: The quantity of clinical and demographic metadata differed by source and by participant and was supplied without curation.

Whole blood was collected in K2EDTA tubes by collaborating institutions according to the institutions' own protocols. For TCRbeta analysis, collaborator samples were shipped as frozen whole blood, as isolated PBMCs, or as DNA extracted from either sample type. The immunoSEQ Assay, a bias-controlled multiplex PCR, was used to amplify TCRbeta CDR3 regions from genomic DNA. Regarding the original processing steps: Within the assay, amplification of reference gene primers was used to estimate how many nucleated cells each sample contained. To quantify the absolute abundance of each unique TCRbeta CDR3 rearrangement, sequence reads were collapsed and filtered. Productive Simpson clonality was computed per sample as the square root of Simpson's diversity index over productive rearrangements. The source is immuneACCESS, and TCRdb retained only in-frame sequences with V and J called. Part of the clones is not carried over; for the studies checked, unresolved V genes explain less than half of this, and the remainder is unexplained. V, J and clone size reflect that table, while D and trimming were determined from the DNA. Present in this sample are about 49,000 clones, around 86% of which were seen just once. Of the sample, about 4.7% falls within the top ten clones.

Reading from cysteine to phenylalanine, the CDR3 counts 15 amino acids. The retained sequence is limited to the CDR3, 45 bases, with the frame set at the first base. The germline V gene provides CDR1 SGHRS and CDR2 YFSETQ. The germline V end is reduced by 4 bases and the J end by 4 bases; junction bases left unmatched: 7. The sequence came from a man in his forties with active COVID-19. The specimen was peripheral blood. The chain links TRBV5-1 with TRBJ2-3, with 9 junctional bases fitting TRBD2. The CDR3 protein sequence reads: CASSLGLARADTQYF. The nucleotide sequence reads TGCGCCAGCAGCCTGGGACTAGCCAGGGCAGATACGCAGTATTTT.